What follows are 8 T cell receptor beta chains derived from one specimen sequenced in a study of CD8 T cells in ankylosing spondylitis. One entry per CDR3 protein, called by TCRdb with MiXCR from the 5' RACE reads. The sample includes roughly 350,000 distinct CDR3 sequences, 7% to 9% of them seen just once. No antigen is known for these receptors. Study outcomes and limitations: Ankylosing spondylitis blood appeared to be characterized by a TCR beta motif of under 10 highly homologous variants.

Sequencing used blood, either unsorted or a sorted T cell fraction (not recorded which). These receptor sequences come from a male donor with ankylosing spondylitis.

This clonotype was found a few times. The V and J genes are TRBV19 and TRBJ1-5; D remains ambiguous. Germline loops: CDR1 LNHDA, CDR2 SQIVND (reference sequence). The CDR3 runs 15 residues. The V gene lost 5 bases and the J gene lost 0 bases, with 11 bases spanning the gap. In DNA, the CDR3 is TGTGCCAGTAGTTGGTCCAGGAGTAGCAATCAGCCCCAGCATTTT. Translation: CASSWSRSSNQPQHF.

This chain uses TRBV28 with TRBJ2-1; D is unclear. Trimming removed 3 bases from V and 9 bases from J, with 9 bases in between. CDR1 is MDHEN, CDR2 SYDVKM, per germline. The CDR3 has 12 amino acids. In nucleotides, the CDR3 is TGTGCCAGCAGTTTTTTACCGGGTGAGCAGTTCTTC. This codes for CASSFLPGEQFF.

This clonotype came up a few times. This chain links TRBV27 with TRBJ2-7; 8 nucleotides agree with TRBD2. V was clipped by 4 bases and J by 2 bases; unmatched bases: 7. The CDR3 extends over 15 amino acids. The germline gives CDR1 MNHEY, CDR2 SMNVEV (reference sequence). The DNA of the CDR3 is TGTGCCAGCAGTTCACAGGGACTAGTAACCTACGAGCAGTACTTC. Protein product: CASSSQGLVTYEQYF.

This clonotype has a count of ten or more. This chain uses TRBV6-2 or TRBV6-3 with TRBJ2-7; D call uncertain. The V gene lost 7 bases and the J gene lost 6 bases, with 19 bases spanning the gap. Germline V gene lookup returns CDR1 MNHEY and CDR2 SVGEGT. The CDR3 covers 14 residues. The CDR3 here is CASTPAPVEFEQYF. The CDR3 nucleotides read TGTGCCAGCACCCCGGCCCCGGTTGAGTTCGAGCAGTACTTC.

This clonotype has ten or more counts. The CDR3 DNA reads as TGCAGCGTTACCCCACAGGGCGCCGGGGAGCTGTTTTTT. It translates to CSVTPQGAGELFF. J is TRBJ2-2 and V is TRBV29-1; TRBD1 might be the D (6 bases). The CDR3 sequence is 13 residues long. Germline V gene sequence: CDR1 SQVTM, CDR2 ANQGSEA. Trimming shortened V by 5 bases and J by 6 bases, and 13 bases separated the two germline ends.

The DNA for the CDR3 is TGTGCCAGCAGCGTAGTTGGGGGAGCGGGAAACAATGAGCAGTTCTTC. It yields the protein CASSVVGGAGNNEQFF. The chain couples TRBV9 to TRBJ2-1, with 7 bases aligning to TRBD2. The CDR3 spans 16 residues. The ends lost 0 bases at V and 5 bases at J; junction bases unmatched: 8. The germline V gene encodes CDR1 SGDLS and CDR2 YYNGEE.

The CDR3 sequence: CASSAQGPTYNEQFF. For the CDR3, the DNA is TGTGCCAGCAGCGCCCAGGGGCCAACCTACAATGAGCAGTTCTTC. The V call is TRBV11-2, the J call TRBJ2-1, with a tentative D call TRBD1 (6 bases). Trimming pared 5 bases from V and 2 bases from J, leaving 13 bases between. The CDR3 covers 15 residues. Germline V gene sequence: CDR1 SGHAT, CDR2 FQNNGV.

The sample holds a few counts of this clonotype. V gene TRBV7-9 combines with J gene TRBJ2-1; tentatively, D is TRBD2 (5 bases). The CDR3 length is 13 residues. CDR1 SEHNR and CDR2 FQNEAQ come from the germline V gene (reference sequence). V lost 8 bases, J lost 8 bases, and 16 bases lay in between. The CDR3 DNA sequence: TGTGCCAGCCGACCTACTAGGTTAGATGAGCAGTTCTTC. It is translated as CASRPTRLDEQFF.